This T cell receptor beta chain was sequenced for a study of blood T cell repertoires in COVID-19. V lost 1 base, J lost 2 bases, and 9 bases lay in between. The CDR3 consists of 14 residues. The germline CDR1 and CDR2 sequences are SGDLS and YYNGEE. Enrolled during active infection, Seattle patients were then followed longitudinally. Some clones are missing from TCRdb's copy, which holds only in-frame ones; the method was immunoSEQ multiplex PCR. The sample yields 89,000 or so clones, about 90% seen once. This clonotype was obtained from a man aged 50 to 60 with COVID-19, enrolled during active disease. The specimen sequenced was peripheral blood. The rearrangement links TRBV9 to TRBJ1-1; D not resolved. The CDR3 loop is CASSVNLLNTEAFF. Written as DNA, the CDR3 is TGTGCCAGCAGCGTAAATCTTCTTAACACTGAAGCTTTCTTT.